This entry concerns a single T cell receptor beta chain. The sample is drawn from a study of cytomegalovirus exposure and HLA in healthy donors. PCR employed 60 Vbeta and 13 Jbeta primers. Measured with immunoSEQ multiplex PCR; TCRdb has only the in-frame clones, and not every one. The sample has approximately 210,000 clones, around 84% seen once. The length of the CDR3 is 15 residues. V trimming: 6 bases; J trimming: 4 bases; junction bases outside the gene matches: 8. CDR1 and CDR2 from the germline V gene are MNHEY and SVGAGI. The V call is TRBV6-5, the J call TRBJ1-5, with 8 positions matching TRBD1. Sequenced material: PBMCs. The receptor was isolated from a woman aged 18-29 years in good health and CMV-seronegative. The CDR3 region is CASSLGQGRNQPQHF. In nucleotides, the CDR3 is TGTGCCAGCAGCCTCGGACAGGGAAGGAATCAGCCCCAGCATTTT.